These 26 T cell receptor beta chains share one sample of origin, sequenced in a study of T-cell memory formation after mild COVID-19. MiXCR, applied by TCRdb to the 5' RACE reads, yields one record per CDR3 protein. The table has approximately 300,000 distinct CDR3 sequences, approximately 15% seen once. The sequenced material came from PBMCs or a T cell subset sorted from them (not recorded which). Receptors were obtained from a man aged 18 to 29 who had mild COVID-19 (a few samples of this study predate the infection). Cell type and time point are not known.

This chain connects TRBV24-1 to TRBJ2-1, with TRBD1 as a possible D gene (5 bases). The CDR3 runs 13 residues. With 3 bases removed from V and 6 bases from J, the gap between germline ends came to 8 bases. From germline, CDR1 is KGHDR and CDR2 SFDVKD. CDR3 DNA: TGTGCCACCAGTGATGGACATTCCAATGAGCAGTTCTTC. This codes for CATSDGHSNEQFF.

The chain combines TRBV5-1 with TRBJ2-5, with TRBD2 identical over 11 bases. V trimming: 1 base; J trimming: 4 bases; junction bases outside the gene matches: 3. The CDR3 has 15 amino acids. Germline V gene sequence: CDR1 SGHRS, CDR2 YFSETQ. The CDR3 loop reads CASSLSLAGGETQYF. CDR3 in DNA: TGCGCCAGCAGCTTGTCCCTAGCGGGGGGAGAGACCCAGTACTTC.

This clonotype was found many times. The V call is TRBV9, the J call TRBJ2-1; perhaps D is TRBD1 or TRBD2 (7 bases each). CDR1 and CDR2 (germline): SGDLS, YYNGEE. The CDR3 has 12 amino acids. V lost 4 bases and J lost 10, with 12 bases in between. In DNA form, the CDR3 reads TGTGCCAGCAGCCCAGGGGGGGCGGAGCAGTTCTTC. It codes for CASSPGGAEQFF.

This clonotype was seen a handful of times. The gene calls are TRBV10-3 and TRBJ2-1, with D maybe TRBD1 (6 bases). Trimming cost V 6 bases and J 4 bases, with 19 bases left between them. This CDR3 is 16 amino acids long. Germline V lookup: CDR1 ENHRY, CDR2 SYGVKD. CDR3 bases: TGTGCCATCAGCGTGGATGGGGGCCGTCCGTACAATGAGCAGTTCTTC. Translated, it gives CAISVDGGRPYNEQFF.

The rearrangement joins TRBV10-3 to TRBJ2-5; D is possibly TRBD2 (5 bases). Germline CDR1 reads ENHRY; CDR2 reads SYGVKD. Trimming pared 2 bases from V and 7 bases from J, leaving 17 bases between. The CDR3 loop spans 15 amino acids. This chain's CDR3 is CAISEKGPTGRTQYF. For the CDR3, the DNA is TGTGCCATCAGTGAGAAAGGACCGACGGGAAGGACCCAGTACTTC.

This clonotype was seen a handful of times. The chain carries TRBV7-3 and TRBJ2-1, with D possibly matching TRBD2 (6 bases). The V and J ends lost 4 bases and 6 bases respectively, with 16 bases between them. The germline V gene encodes CDR1 SGHTA and CDR2 FQGTGA. This CDR3 spans 15 amino acids. The chain's CDR3 is CASSSPGLPSNEQFF. The CDR3 DNA reads as TGTGCCAGCAGCTCCCCGGGACTCCCTTCCAATGAGCAGTTCTTC.

The table lists this clonotype with a few counts. The rearrangement links TRBV7-9 to TRBJ2-2; D unresolved. The CDR3 has 15 amino acids. V was clipped by 5 bases and J by 1 base, with 11 bases between them. Germline assignment: CDR1 SEHNR and CDR2 FQNEAQ (reference sequence). The CDR3 protein is CASSRDRVNTGELFF. The DNA for the CDR3 is TGTGCCAGCAGCCGAGACCGAGTGAACACCGGGGAGCTGTTTTTT.

The rearrangement uses TRBV20-1 and TRBJ2-3, with a tentative D call TRBD2 (6 bases). The CDR3 totals 15 residues. Trimming stripped 0 bases from V and 3 bases from J, with 13 bases between. The germline V gene encodes CDR1 DFQATT and CDR2 SNEGSKA (reference sequence). CDR3 sequence (DNA): TGCAGTGCTAGAGATCGGCGGGGCTTTACAGATACGCAGTATTTT. This gives the protein CSARDRRGFTDTQYF.

This clonotype appeared a few times. The chain links TRBV7-3 to TRBJ2-6; the match to TRBD1 covers 7 bases. The germline gives CDR1 SGHTA, CDR2 FQGTGA. This CDR3 contains 15 residues. The junction had 5 bases not matched to a gene; V was cut back by 5 bases and J by 4 bases. The CDR3 is CASSIDRAGANVLTF. The CDR3 DNA sequence: TGTGCCAGCAGCATAGACAGGGCAGGGGCCAACGTCCTGACTTTC.

Here the CDR3 reads CASSQEGFYNEQFF. The CDR3 DNA follows: TGCGCCAGCAGCCAAGAGGGGTTTTACAATGAGCAGTTCTTC. V is TRBV4-3 and J is TRBJ2-1; no reliable D call. This CDR3 has 14 residues. V was pared by 0 bases and J by 4 bases, with 7 bases between. The germline V gene encodes CDR1 LGHNA and CDR2 YSLEER.

This clonotype was detected a few times. The CDR3 DNA reads as TGTGCCAGCTCACCATCTCCGGGGGCCGCAGATACGCAGTATTTT. It translates to CASSPSPGAADTQYF. The V call is TRBV18, the J call TRBJ2-3; TRBD1 or TRBD2 may be the D gene (6 bases each). CDR1 KGHSH and CDR2 LQKENI come from the germline V gene. Trimming took 2 bases from V and 4 from J, leaving 13 bases between them. The length of the CDR3 is 15 residues.

This chain joins TRBV7-2 and TRBJ2-5; no clear D. V was cut by 3 bases and J by 2 bases, with 16 bases left in between. The CDR3 is made up of 16 amino acids. Germline values: CDR1 SGHTA, CDR2 FQGNSA. This CDR3 reads CASSLGSTGPQETQYF. CDR3 sequence (DNA): TGTGCCAGCAGCTTGGGCAGTACCGGACCTCAAGAGACCCAGTACTTC.

This clonotype was seen ten or more times. J is TRBJ2-7 and V is TRBV20-1; the D gene is possibly TRBD1 (6 bases). Looked up from germline, CDR1 is DFQATT and CDR2 is SNEGSKA (reference sequence). The CDR3 runs to 13 residues. Trimming cost V 0 bases and J 2 bases, with 8 bases left between them. CDR3 in amino acids: CSARDRGTYEQYV. The CDR3 DNA reads TGCAGTGCTAGAGACAGGGGCACCTACGAGCAGTACGTC.

The sample holds a few counts of this clonotype. The rearrangement uses TRBV2 and TRBJ2-2; D uncertain. The length of the CDR3 is 12 residues. Germline assignment: CDR1 SNHLY and CDR2 FYNNEI. V was clipped by 10 bases and J by 4 bases, with 10 bases between them. CDR3 in amino acids: CATRLLTGELFF. CDR3 bases: TGTGCCACCCGACTTCTCACCGGGGAGCTGTTTTTT.

The chain combines TRBV27 with TRBJ2-5, with D possibly matching TRBD2 (5 bases). V was shortened by 1 base and J by 7 bases, with 10 bases between the two germline ends. CDR1 is MNHEY, CDR2 SMNVEV, per germline (reference sequence). The CDR3 loop spans 13 amino acids. The CDR3 here is CASSLLPGRTQYF. CDR3 coding DNA: TGTGCCAGCAGTTTATTACCGGGGAGGACCCAGTACTTC.

This clonotype has a handful of counts. The chain recombines TRBV12-3 or TRBV12-4 with TRBJ1-1; 7 nucleotides line up with TRBD1. The CDR3 spans 14 residues. V dropped 4 bases and J dropped 7; count of bases not matched to a gene: 9. The CDR3 is CASSSLTGPSEAFF. In nucleotides, the CDR3 is TGTGCCAGCAGTTCTTTGACAGGGCCGAGTGAAGCTTTCTTT.

This clonotype was detected many times. The J gene is TRBJ1-2, the V gene TRBV6-5, with 7 bases lining up with TRBD1. Trimming at V came to 2 bases and at J to 4 bases, leaving 10 bases not matched to a gene. Germline values: CDR1 MNHEY, CDR2 SVGAGI. The CDR3 has 16 residues. CDR3 protein: CASSYTGADPSYGYTF. The CDR3 nucleotides are TGTGCCAGCAGTTACACAGGGGCCGACCCCTCCTATGGCTACACCTTC.

The V gene is TRBV7-8, the J gene TRBJ2-7; weak D call: TRBD2 (5 bases). Trimming took off 5 bases at V and 5 bases at J, with 7 bases between the two ends. CDR3 length: 11 amino acids. The germline V gene has CDR1 SGHVS and CDR2 FQNEAQ. The CDR3 is CASSRGDEQYV. The DNA for the CDR3 is TGTGCCAGCAGCCGGGGAGACGAGCAGTACGTC.

The chain employs TRBV7-9 and TRBJ2-5; no clear D gene. Germline-derived CDR1 and CDR2 are SEHNR and FQNEAQ (reference sequence). This CDR3 has 15 residues. V lost 4 bases, J lost 2 bases, and 14 bases lay in between. The CDR3 region has the DNA TGTGCCAGCAGCTCCCGTCCCGAGCCACAAGAGACCCAGTACTTC. It is translated as CASSSRPEPQETQYF.

This clonotype was detected a few times. This sequence joins TRBV6-5 and TRBJ2-4; no clear D gene. Trimming removed 0 bases from V and 8 bases from J, with 14 bases in between. The CDR3 runs to 15 residues. CDR1 and CDR2 from the germline V gene are MNHEY and SVGAGI. The DNA for the CDR3 is TGTGCCAGCAGTTACTCTTCCAGGCTGGGTGACATTCAGTACTTC. It specifies CASSYSSRLGDIQYF.

This chain joins TRBV7-6 and TRBJ2-2; D might be TRBD2 (7 bases). With 2 bases removed from V and 3 bases from J, the gap between germline ends came to 16 bases. Germline loops: CDR1 SGHVS, CDR2 FNYEAQ. The CDR3 extends over 17 amino acids. The CDR3 coding sequence is TGTGCCAGCAGCTTAAGGCTCCGGGGGGCGGACACCGGGGAGCTGTTTTTT. It encodes CASSLRLRGADTGELFF.

This clonotype was counted ten times or more. The genes are TRBV6-1 and TRBJ2-3; no firm D call. Per the germline V gene, CDR1 is MNHNS and CDR2 is SASEGT. The ends were cut back, 3 bases at V and 2 bases at J, with 12 bases in the middle. This CDR3 spans 15 amino acids. The CDR3 nucleotides are TGTGCCAGCAGTGAGCTTCATCTTACCACAGATACGCAGTATTTT. Its protein product is CASSELHLTTDTQYF.

This clonotype was counted between two and nine times. The V and J genes are TRBV12-3 or TRBV12-4 and TRBJ1-1, with D possibly being TRBD1 (5 bases). CDR3 size: 13 residues. Trimming took 7 bases from V and 1 from J, leaving 10 bases between them. The CDR3 here is CASTWGGNTEAFF. The CDR3 coding sequence is TGTGCCAGCACCTGGGGGGGGAACACTGAAGCTTTCTTT.

This clonotype was observed a handful of times. This chain connects TRBV29-1 to TRBJ1-1; 7 bases match TRBD1. Germline trimming cut 7 bases from V and 8 bases from J; bases unmatched to any gene: 13. The germline CDR1 and CDR2 sequences are SQVTM and ANQGSEA. This CDR3 is built from 13 residues. In DNA form, the CDR3 reads TGCAGCGCCCGGGACAGCCCGCTCGGCGAAGCTTTCTTT. It is translated as CSARDSPLGEAFF.

The CDR3 protein is CASSRTGADTNEQFF. The CDR3, as DNA: TGCGCCAGCAGCCGGACGGGGGCCGACACCAATGAGCAGTTCTTC. The gene calls are TRBV5-1 and TRBJ2-1; possibly TRBD1 or TRBD2 for D (6 bases each). From germline, CDR1 is SGHRS and CDR2 YFSETQ. The CDR3 extends over 15 amino acids. The ends were cut back, 4 bases at V and 6 bases at J, with 17 bases in the middle.

This chain connects TRBV2 to TRBJ2-1; the D gene is possibly TRBD1 (5 bases). Germline V gives CDR1 SNHLY, CDR2 FYNNEI. V was trimmed by 4 bases and J by 4 bases, leaving 14 bases between them. There are 15 residues in the CDR3. CDR3 loop: CASSVGQGGYNEQFF. CDR3 bases: TGTGCCAGCAGTGTTGGTCAGGGCGGATACAATGAGCAGTTCTTC.